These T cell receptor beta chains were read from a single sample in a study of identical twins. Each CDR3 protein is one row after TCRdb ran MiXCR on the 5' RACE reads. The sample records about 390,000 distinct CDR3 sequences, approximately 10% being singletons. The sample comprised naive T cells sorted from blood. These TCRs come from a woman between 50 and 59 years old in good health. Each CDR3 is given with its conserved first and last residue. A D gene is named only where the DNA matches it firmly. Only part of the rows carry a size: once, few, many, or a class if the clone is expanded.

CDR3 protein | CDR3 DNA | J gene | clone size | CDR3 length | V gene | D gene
CASSLPRGDVRDTQYF | TGCGCCAGCAGCTTGCCGCGAGGGGATGTAAGGGATACGCAGTATTTT | TRBJ2-3 | few | 16 | TRBV5-1 | -
CASSPETWGKLFF | TGCGCCAGCAGCCCGGAGACGTGGGGAAAACTGTTTTTT | TRBJ1-4 | many | 13 | TRBV5-1 | -
CASSQGLWGFEAFF | TGCGCCAGCAGCCAAGGTTTGTGGGGGTTTGAAGCTTTCTTT | TRBJ1-1 | - | 14 | TRBV4-1 | -
CASSPMGETQYF | TGTGCCAGCAGTCCCATGGGAGAGACCCAGTACTTC | TRBJ2-5 | few | 12 | TRBV14 | -
CASSPLDRPPSGANVLTF | TGTGCCAGCAGCCCCTTGGACAGGCCTCCCTCTGGGGCCAACGTCCTGACTTTC | TRBJ2-6 | - | 18 | TRBV5-6 | TRBD1
CSASITSGSTDEQFF | TGCAGTGCTTCAATTACTAGCGGGAGTACCGATGAGCAGTTCTTC | TRBJ2-1 | - | 15 | TRBV20-1 | TRBD2
CASSLSRGLRYDYGYTF | TGTGCCAGCAGTTTATCTCGGGGGTTGCGTTATGACTATGGCTACACCTTC | TRBJ1-2 | many | 17 | TRBV12-3/TRBV12-4 | -
CASSLDFTGAGETQYF | TGTGCCAGCAGCTTAGATTTTACAGGGGCTGGGGAGACCCAGTACTTC | TRBJ2-5 | few | 16 | TRBV11-2 | TRBD1
CSARGRGETQYF | TGCAGCGCTCGAGGACGGGGAGAGACCCAGTACTTC | TRBJ2-5 | many | 12 | TRBV20-1 | -
CASRGYGELFF | TGTGCCAGCAGGGGTTACGGGGAGCTGTTTTTT | TRBJ2-2 | - | 11 | TRBV27 | -
CASSLETGRQETQYF | TGTGCCAGCAGCTTAGAGACGGGGAGACAAGAGACCCAGTACTTC | TRBJ2-5 | many | 15 | TRBV11-2 | -
CASSQVAASGSGNEQFF | TGCGCCAGCAGCCAAGTCGCGGCTAGCGGGAGTGGGAATGAGCAGTTCTTC | TRBJ2-1 | many | 17 | TRBV4-1 | TRBD2
CAISDPASERSSYNEQFF | TGTGCCATCAGTGACCCTGCTTCCGAGCGAAGCTCCTACAATGAGCAGTTCTTC | TRBJ2-1 | many | 18 | TRBV10-3 | -
CASSTDRPGNIQYF | TGCGCCAGCAGCACAGACAGGCCGGGAAACATTCAGTACTTC | TRBJ2-4 | many | 14 | TRBV5-1 | -
CSARDSGRVTEQYF | TGCAGTGCTAGGGATAGCGGGAGGGTCACCGAGCAGTACTTC | TRBJ2-7 | many | 14 | TRBV20-1 | TRBD2
CASSETGSLTVGELFF | TGCGCCAGCAGTGAGACGGGTTCTCTAACGGTCGGGGAGCTGTTTTTT | TRBJ2-2 | - | 16 | TRBV10-1 | -
CASRGLAEPYEQYF | TGTGCCAGCAGGGGACTAGCGGAACCCTACGAGCAGTACTTC | TRBJ2-7 | few | 14 | TRBV6-1 | TRBD2
CASSLLGSGELFF | TGTGCCAGCAGCTTGCTGGGGTCCGGGGAGCTGTTTTTT | TRBJ2-2 | many | 13 | TRBV7-9 | -
CASSIRQRDQPQHF | TGTGCCAGCAGTATCCGACAGAGAGACCAGCCCCAGCATTTT | TRBJ1-5 | few | 14 | TRBV27 | -
CAISDTTGYNYGYTF | TGTGCCATCAGTGATACGACAGGATATAACTATGGCTACACCTTC | TRBJ1-2 | many | 15 | TRBV10-3 | -
CASSPQTRGDEQFF | TGTGCCAGCAGCCCCCAGACACGGGGGGATGAGCAGTTCTTC | TRBJ2-1 | - | 14 | TRBV11-2 | TRBD2
CASSSLGGGTGELFF | TGCGCCAGCAGCTCGCTAGGAGGGGGCACCGGGGAGCTGTTTTTT | TRBJ2-2 | many | 15 | TRBV5-1 | -